This TCR beta chain derives from a study of OX40 agonist ivuxolimab in advanced cancers. On the study more broadly: Partial response was recorded in three patients: one hepatocellular carcinoma and two cutaneous melanoma cases.

This CDR3 spans 14 amino acids. CDR1 and CDR2 from the germline V gene are MNHEY and SVGAGI. Trimming removed 4 bases from V and 10 bases from J, with 19 bases in between. Data came from immunoSEQ multiplex PCR; TCRdb stores just in-frame clones and leaves some out. The sample lists roughly 76,000 clones; approximately 80% were seen once. This TCR came from an adult with an advanced solid tumor such as melanoma, head and neck, liver or kidney cancer. This chain joins TRBV6-5 and TRBJ1-1; no reliable D call. This material consisted of CD4+ or CD8+ T cells sorted from blood, taken in a trial of the OX40 agonist ivuxolimab. CDR3 sequence reads: CASSSQGRGSGAFF. The CDR3 nucleotides read TGTGCCAGCAGTTCCCAAGGACGGGGTTCGGGAGCTTTCTTT.